A single sample gave rise to the 25 T cell receptor beta chains below, sequenced in a study of blood T cell repertoires in COVID-19. The repertoire was sequenced with immunoSEQ multiplex PCR; TCRdb's copy has only in-frame clones and lacks some. The sample yields 100,000 or so clones, about 90% seen once. Sequencing was carried out using peripheral blood. Receptors were obtained from a woman aged 25 to 39 with acute or convalescent COVID-19.

This chain connects TRBV2 to TRBJ1-5; 9 positions agree with TRBD1. Germline CDR1 and CDR2: SNHLY and FYNNEI. The CDR3 runs 15 residues. J gave up 1 base and V 4 bases, and 2 bases lay outside the gene matches. The CDR3 is CASSAGTGSNQPQHF. In DNA, the CDR3 is TGTGCCAGCAGTGCTGGGACAGGGAGCAATCAGCCCCAGCATTTT. Supplemented by reference TRBV2 and TRBJ1-5, the full variable domain reads EPEVTQTPSHQVTQMGQEVILRCVPISNHLYFYWYRQILGQKVEFLVSFYNNEISEKSEIFDDQFSVERPDGSNFTLKIRSTKLEDSAMYFCASSAGTGSNQPQHFGDGTRLSIL.

The V gene is TRBV25-1, the J gene TRBJ2-7; 10 bases are shared with TRBD1. The CDR3 runs 15 residues. Germline V gene lookup returns CDR1 MGHDK and CDR2 SYGVNS. Trimming removed 4 bases from V and 1 base from J; junction bases left unmatched: 4. This CDR3 is CASSAKDRGSYEQYF. CDR3 sequence (DNA): TGTGCCAGCAGTGCCAAGGACAGGGGGTCCTACGAGCAGTACTTC.

The chain links TRBV4-2 to TRBJ2-5, with unresolved D. Trimming cost V 1 base and J 5 bases, with 11 bases left between them. CDR1 is LGHNA and CDR2 is YNFKEQ in the germline V gene. This CDR3 spans 14 amino acids. The CDR3 spells CASSQGGQRETQYF. In DNA form, the CDR3 reads TGTGCCAGCAGCCAAGGAGGTCAAAGGGAGACCCAGTACTTC.

The rearrangement links TRBV27 to TRBJ1-1; 9 bases agree with TRBD1. The CDR3 contains 13 residues. Germline trimming cut 7 bases from V and 8 bases from J; bases unmatched to any gene: 8. The germline gives CDR1 MNHEY, CDR2 SMNVEV (reference sequence). The CDR3 spells CASKGTGRAEAFF. The DNA for the CDR3 is TGTGCCAGCAAAGGGACAGGGAGGGCGGAAGCTTTCTTT.

The J gene is TRBJ1-5, the V gene TRBV7-9; maybe TRBD1 (5 bases). CDR1 and CDR2 (germline): SEHNR, FQNEAQ (reference sequence). Trimming stripped 2 bases from V and 2 bases from J, with 10 bases between. There are 15 residues in the CDR3. CDR3 sequence reads: CASSLNGGGNQPQHF. The CDR3 DNA follows: TGTGCCAGCAGCTTAAACGGGGGGGGCAATCAGCCCCAGCATTTT. Complete variable domain (other parts from reference TRBV7-9 and TRBJ1-5): DTGVSQNPRHKITKRGQNVTFRCDPISEHNRLYWYRQTLGQGPEFLTYFQNEAQLEKSRLLSDRFSAERPKGSFSTLEIQRTEQGDSAMYLCASSLNGGGNQPQHFGDGTRLSIL.

The chain has TRBV6-5 and TRBJ1-1; D is ambiguous. Germline CDR1 is MNHEY and CDR2 is SVGAGI. CDR3 length: 14 residues. Trimming took off 4 bases at V and 1 base at J, with 10 bases between the two ends. The CDR3 coding sequence is TGTGCCAGCAGTTTCCGGGTTCCGAACACTGAAGCTTTCTTT. It encodes CASSFRVPNTEAFF.

V gene TRBV20-1 combines with J gene TRBJ2-7; 7 bases are a match to TRBD2. J lost 10 bases, V lost 0 bases, and 3 bases had no gene match. CDR1 is DFQATT and CDR2 is SNEGSKA in the germline V gene (reference sequence). This CDR3 comprises 11 residues. The CDR3 sequence is CSAREAGSQYF. Written as DNA, the CDR3 is TGCAGTGCTAGAGAAGCGGGGTCACAGTACTTC.

The chain recombines TRBV7-9 with TRBJ2-6; D remains unclear. Trimming took off 5 bases at V and 0 bases at J, with 8 bases between the two ends. The V gene's germline CDR1 is SEHNR and CDR2 FQNEAQ (reference sequence). This CDR3 comprises 15 residues. CDR3 bases: TGTGCCAGCAGCCCTATCCTCTCTGGGGCCAACGTCCTGACTTTC. It translates to CASSPILSGANVLTF.

This chain connects TRBV5-1 to TRBJ2-2; D is uncertain. Germline V gene lookup returns CDR1 SGHRS and CDR2 YFSETQ. The ends were cut back, 0 bases at V and 5 bases at J, with 11 bases in the middle. This CDR3 is built from 15 residues. CDR3 region: CASSLASQQTGELFF. DNA for the CDR3: TGCGCCAGCAGCTTGGCCTCACAGCAGACCGGGGAGCTGTTTTTT.

The rearrangement uses TRBV6-5 and TRBJ2-3; the match to TRBD2 covers 7 bases. This CDR3 contains 15 residues. V lost 7 bases and J lost 3; bases outside the gene matches: 10. Germline V gene lookup returns CDR1 MNHEY and CDR2 SVGAGI. The CDR3, as DNA: TGTGCCAGCACTACTACGGGGGGAACAACAGATACGCAGTATTTT. It yields the protein CASTTTGGTTDTQYF.

CDR3 amino acids: CASSPRTAGNTIYF. The CDR3 DNA follows: TGTGCCAGCAGCCCCCGGACAGCTGGAAACACCATATATTTT. The J gene is TRBJ1-3, the V gene TRBV7-2, with D possibly matching TRBD1 (6 bases). Trimming pared 5 bases from V and 2 bases from J, leaving 10 bases between. The germline V gene has CDR1 SGHTA and CDR2 FQGNSA. The CDR3 consists of 14 residues. Filled out from reference TRBV7-2 and TRBJ1-3, the complete variable domain reads GAGVSQSPSNKVTEKGKDVELRCDPISGHTALYWYRQSLGQGLEFLIYFQGNSAPDKSGLPSDRFSAERTGGSVSTLTIQRTQQEDSAVYLCASSPRTAGNTIYFGEGSWLTVV.

This chain uses TRBV19 with TRBJ1-1, with a possible D match to TRBD1 (6 bases). Deletions cut 4 bases from V and 2 bases from J, with 8 bases between. Per germline, CDR1 LNHDA and CDR2 SQIVND (reference sequence). The CDR3 is 13 residues long. CDR3 sequence: CASSRQVNTEAFF. Written as DNA, the CDR3 is TGTGCCAGTAGTAGACAGGTTAACACTGAAGCTTTCTTT.

The chain combines TRBV2 with TRBJ1-6; D is possibly TRBD1 (6 bases). Germline lookup yields CDR1 SNHLY and CDR2 FYNNEI. V dropped 6 bases and J dropped 8 bases, with 17 bases sitting between them. This CDR3 has 15 amino acids. The CDR3 here is CASRTGLGVHSPLHF. CDR3 DNA sequence: TGTGCCAGCAGGACAGGTCTAGGAGTCCATTCACCCCTCCACTTT. The full variable domain, with the rest looked up from reference TRBV2 and TRBJ1-6, is EPEVTQTPSHQVTQMGQEVILRCVPISNHLYFYWYRQILGQKVEFLVSFYNNEISEKSEIFDDQFSVERPDGSNFTLKIRSTKLEDSAMYFCASRTGLGVHSPLHFGNGTRLTVT.

The CDR3 DNA sequence: TGCGCCAGCAGCTTGGGATCGACAGGGGGCAGCAATCAGCCCCAGCATTTT. It encodes CASSLGSTGGSNQPQHF. The chain joins TRBV5-1 to TRBJ1-5; 10 positions match TRBD1. Trimming removed 0 bases from V and 1 base from J; junction bases left unmatched: 4. The V gene's germline CDR1 is SGHRS and CDR2 YFSETQ. This CDR3 has 17 amino acids.

J is TRBJ1-2 and V is TRBV20-1; D gene ambiguous. The germline V and J ends were trimmed by 0 bases and 4 bases, with 3 bases remaining between them. Germline V CDR1 and CDR2: DFQATT, SNEGSKA (reference sequence). This CDR3 is built from 11 residues. CDR3 coding DNA: TGCAGTGCTAGAGAACTCTATGGCTACACCTTC. Its protein product is CSARELYGYTF.

The rearrangement joins TRBV3-1 (or the pseudogene TRBV3-2) to TRBJ2-3, with 10 positions matching TRBD1. CDR3 size: 23 residues. Germline trimming cut 0 bases from V and 1 base from J; bases unmatched to any gene: 22. CDR1 LGHDT and CDR2 YNNKEL come from the germline V gene (reference sequence). CDR3 residues: CASSQDSLGSGTGALERTDTQYF. The CDR3 DNA follows: TGTGCCAGCAGCCAAGATTCTCTGGGATCCGGGACAGGGGCTTTGGAACGCACAGATACGCAGTATTTT.

V is TRBV5-6 and J is TRBJ2-4, with 10 bases lining up with TRBD1. V trimming: 2 bases; J trimming: 6 bases; junction bases outside the gene matches: 5. Per the germline V gene, CDR1 is SGHDT and CDR2 is YYEEEE. This CDR3 comprises 15 residues. The DNA of the CDR3 is TGTGCCAGCAGCTTCCCGACAGGGGGCGTAAACATTCAGTACTTC. This gives the protein CASSFPTGGVNIQYF.

This chain joins TRBV4-1 and TRBJ1-5, with 8 bases fitting TRBD1. Germline CDR1 MGHRA, CDR2 YSYEKL. This CDR3 comprises 15 residues. Trimming removed 4 bases from V and 5 bases from J; junction bases left unmatched: 7. In nucleotides, the CDR3 is TGCGCCAGCAGCCGGATGGACAGGGAGGATCAGCCCCAGCATTTT. As protein: CASSRMDREDQPQHF.

This rearrangement joins TRBV27 to TRBJ2-7; TRBD2 might be the D (6 bases). The V end lost 3 bases, the J end lost 1 base, and 13 bases lay between the germline ends. CDR3 size: 15 residues. The germline V gene has CDR1 MNHEY and CDR2 SMNVEV (reference sequence). For the CDR3, the DNA is TGTGCCAGCAGTTTGGGACTGGGTATGTCCTACGAGCAGTACTTC. Its translation is CASSLGLGMSYEQYF.

The chain uses TRBV7-9 and TRBJ2-7, with TRBD2 as a possible D gene (5 bases). Germline-derived CDR1 and CDR2 are SEHNR and FQNEAQ (reference sequence). Between the trimmed V and J ends, which lost 7 bases and 5 bases, there was a span of 15 bases. This CDR3 contains 13 residues. The CDR3 coding sequence is TGTGCCAGCACCCCCCTAACGGGGAACGAGCAGTACTTC. As protein: CASTPLTGNEQYF.

In its sample, this clone was seen a few times. This sequence joins TRBV5-1 and TRBJ1-1; a possible D gene is TRBD1 (6 bases). The CDR3 has 15 amino acids. V lost 0 bases and J lost 6, with 15 bases in between. CDR1 SGHRS and CDR2 YFSETQ come from the germline V gene. The CDR3 region is CASSLALGAKSEAFF. For the CDR3, the DNA is TGCGCCAGCAGCTTGGCTCTGGGGGCGAAGTCTGAAGCTTTCTTT.

This clone was counted a single time. CDR3 nucleotides: TGTGCCAGCAGTGCCGGACAGGGGAAGCACGAGCAGTACTTC. Translated, it gives CASSAGQGKHEQYF. The V and J genes are TRBV2 and TRBJ2-7, with TRBD1 identical over 9 bases. The germline V gene encodes CDR1 SNHLY and CDR2 FYNNEI. The CDR3 contains 14 residues. The ends lost 4 bases at V and 5 bases at J; junction bases unmatched: 6.

This clone is a singleton in its sample. The chain combines TRBV10-3 with TRBJ2-1; 8 bases line up with TRBD1. The CDR3 runs 14 residues. The V segment lost 6 bases and the J segment 6 bases; nucleotides outside the gene matches: 7. Germline CDR1 and CDR2: ENHRY and SYGVKD. In DNA, the CDR3 is TGTGCCATCAGCGTGGACAGGGTCCTCAATGAGCAGTTCTTC. It translates to CAISVDRVLNEQFF.

V usage is TRBV20-1 and J usage is TRBJ1-5; no firm D call. CDR1 is DFQATT, CDR2 SNEGSKA, per germline (reference sequence). The CDR3 loop spans 14 amino acids. V lost 3 bases to trimming and J lost 4 bases, with 13 bases between them. The CDR3 is CSASPSRSNQPQHF. CDR3 in DNA: TGCAGTGCTAGTCCTTCGAGGAGTAATCAGCCCCAGCATTTT.

This clone is a singleton in its sample. The V and J genes are TRBV5-1 and TRBJ1-6; 7 positions match TRBD1. CDR3 length equals 16 residues. Germline trimming cut 5 bases from V and 0 bases from J; bases unmatched to any gene: 5. CDR1 and CDR2 from the germline V gene are SGHRS and YFSETQ. Here the CDR3 DNA reads TGCGCCAGCAGTTACGGGGACAGCTCCTATAATTCACCCCTCCACTTT. Protein: CASSYGDSSYNSPLHF.